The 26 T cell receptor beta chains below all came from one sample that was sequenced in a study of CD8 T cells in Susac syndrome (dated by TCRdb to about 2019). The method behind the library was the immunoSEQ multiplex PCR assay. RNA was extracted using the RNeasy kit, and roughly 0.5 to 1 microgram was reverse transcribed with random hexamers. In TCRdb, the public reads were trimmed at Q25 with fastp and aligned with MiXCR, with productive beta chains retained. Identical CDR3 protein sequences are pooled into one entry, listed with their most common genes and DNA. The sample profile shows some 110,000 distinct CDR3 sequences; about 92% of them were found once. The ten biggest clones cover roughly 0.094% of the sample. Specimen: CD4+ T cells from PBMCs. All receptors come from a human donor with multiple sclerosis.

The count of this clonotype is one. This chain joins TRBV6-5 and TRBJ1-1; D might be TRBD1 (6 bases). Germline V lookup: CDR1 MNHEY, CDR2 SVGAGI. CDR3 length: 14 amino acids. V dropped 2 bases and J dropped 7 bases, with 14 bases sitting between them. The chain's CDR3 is CASSYLTGISEAFF. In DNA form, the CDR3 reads TGTGCCAGCAGTTACCTAACAGGGATTAGTGAAGCTTTCTTT.

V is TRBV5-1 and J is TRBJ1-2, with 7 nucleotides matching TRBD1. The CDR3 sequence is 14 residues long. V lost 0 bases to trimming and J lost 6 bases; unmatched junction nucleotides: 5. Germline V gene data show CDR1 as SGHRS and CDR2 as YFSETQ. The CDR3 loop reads CASSLATGFDGYTF. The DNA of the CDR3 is TGCGCCAGCAGCTTGGCGACAGGGTTTGATGGCTACACCTTC.

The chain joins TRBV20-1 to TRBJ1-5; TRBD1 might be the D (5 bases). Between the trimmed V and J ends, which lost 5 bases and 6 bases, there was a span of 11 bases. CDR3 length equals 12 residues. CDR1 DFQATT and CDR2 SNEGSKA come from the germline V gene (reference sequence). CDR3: CSASKGAQPQHF. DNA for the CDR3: TGCAGTGCTTCCAAAGGGGCTCAGCCCCAGCATTTT.

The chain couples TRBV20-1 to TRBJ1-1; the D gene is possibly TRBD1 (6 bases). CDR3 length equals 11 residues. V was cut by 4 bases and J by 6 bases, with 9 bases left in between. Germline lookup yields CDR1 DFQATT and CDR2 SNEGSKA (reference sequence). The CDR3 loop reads CSATKGAEAFF. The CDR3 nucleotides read TGCAGTGCTACCAAGGGGGCTGAAGCTTTCTTT.

CDR3 protein: CASSQGAEGYTF. The CDR3 nucleotides read TGTGCCAGCAGCCAAGGGGCGGAAGGCTACACCTTC. This chain links TRBV3-1 with TRBJ1-2; D not resolved. This CDR3 is 12 amino acids long. V shed 1 base and J shed 8 bases, with 8 bases lying between them. Germline V gene lookup returns CDR1 LGHDT and CDR2 YNNKEL (reference sequence).

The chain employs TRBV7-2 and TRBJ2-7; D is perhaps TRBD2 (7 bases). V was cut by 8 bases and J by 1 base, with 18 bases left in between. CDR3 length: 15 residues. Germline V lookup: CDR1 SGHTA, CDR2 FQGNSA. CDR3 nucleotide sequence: TGTGCCAGCGGAATGGGGGGGGCTGCATCCTACGAGCAGTACTTC. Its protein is CASGMGGAASYEQYF.

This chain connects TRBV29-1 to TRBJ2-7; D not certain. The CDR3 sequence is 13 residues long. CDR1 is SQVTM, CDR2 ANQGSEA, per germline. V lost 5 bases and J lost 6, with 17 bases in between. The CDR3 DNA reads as TGCAGCGTTTTGTCCCCGGTCTCGGGCGAGCAGTACTTC. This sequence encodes CSVLSPVSGEQYF.

The chain's CDR3 is CASSVDGVQPQHF. The CDR3 nucleotides are TGTGCCAGCAGCGTAGATGGGGTACAGCCCCAGCATTTT. The chain recombines TRBV9 with TRBJ1-5; no clear D. Deletions cut 0 bases from V and 7 bases from J, with 8 bases between. This CDR3 region has 13 residues. Germline V gene sequence: CDR1 SGDLS, CDR2 YYNGEE.

The CDR3 nucleotides read TGCGCCAGCAGCGTGGGGCCGGACAATGAGCAGTTCTTC. Its protein product is CASSVGPDNEQFF. This chain uses TRBV5-1 with TRBJ2-1; TRBD1 might be the D (5 bases). V was clipped by 4 bases and J by 5 bases, with 10 bases between them. CDR1 and CDR2 (germline): SGHRS, YFSETQ. The CDR3 loop spans 13 amino acids.

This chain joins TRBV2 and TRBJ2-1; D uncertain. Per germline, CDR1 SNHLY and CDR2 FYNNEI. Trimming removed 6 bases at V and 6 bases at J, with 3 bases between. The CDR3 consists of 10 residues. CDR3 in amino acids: CASRVNEQFF. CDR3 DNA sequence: TGTGCCAGCAGAGTCAATGAGCAGTTCTTC. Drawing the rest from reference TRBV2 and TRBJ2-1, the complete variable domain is EPEVTQTPSHQVTQMGQEVILRCVPISNHLYFYWYRQILGQKVEFLVSFYNNEISEKSEIFDDQFSVERPDGSNFTLKIRSTKLEDSAMYFCASRVNEQFFGPGTRLTVL.

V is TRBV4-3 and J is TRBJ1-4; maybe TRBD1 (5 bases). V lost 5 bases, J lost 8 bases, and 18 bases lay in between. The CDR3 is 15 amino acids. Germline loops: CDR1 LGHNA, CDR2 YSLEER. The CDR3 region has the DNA TGCGCCAGCAGCTATGTGGCACAGGCTGCAGAAAAACTGTTTTTT. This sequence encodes CASSYVAQAAEKLFF.

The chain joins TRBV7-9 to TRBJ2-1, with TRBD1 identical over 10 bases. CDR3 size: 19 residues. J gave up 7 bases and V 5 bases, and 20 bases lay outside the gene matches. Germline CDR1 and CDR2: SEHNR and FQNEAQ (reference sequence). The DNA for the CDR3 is TGTGCCAGCAGCGCTGGGGCCCAATTCTATAGACAGGGGGCTAATGAGCAGTTCTTC. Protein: CASSAGAQFYRQGANEQFF.

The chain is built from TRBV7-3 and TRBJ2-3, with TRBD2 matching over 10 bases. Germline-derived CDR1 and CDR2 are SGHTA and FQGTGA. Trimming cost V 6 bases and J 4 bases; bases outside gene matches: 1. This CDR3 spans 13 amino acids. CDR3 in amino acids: CASRSGGADTQYF. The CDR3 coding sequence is TGTGCCAGCAGAAGCGGGGGGGCAGATACGCAGTATTTT.

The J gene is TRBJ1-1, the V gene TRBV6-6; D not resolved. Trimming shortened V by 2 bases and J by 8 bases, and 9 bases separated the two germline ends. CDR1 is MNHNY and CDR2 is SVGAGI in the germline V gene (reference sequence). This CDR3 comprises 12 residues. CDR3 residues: CASSYGAREAFF. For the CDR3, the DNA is TGTGCCAGCAGTTACGGTGCAAGGGAAGCTTTCTTT.

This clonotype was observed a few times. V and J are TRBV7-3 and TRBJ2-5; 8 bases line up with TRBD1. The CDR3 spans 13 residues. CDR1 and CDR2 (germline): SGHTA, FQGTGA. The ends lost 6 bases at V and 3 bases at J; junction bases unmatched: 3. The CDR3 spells CASSLTGEETQYF. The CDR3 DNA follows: TGTGCCAGCAGTTTGACAGGGGAAGAGACCCAGTACTTC.

Written as DNA, the CDR3 is TGTGCCAGCAGCCGCACGAGGGATCCTACGCAGTATTTT. Translated: CASSRTRDPTQYF. This rearrangement joins TRBV11-2 to TRBJ2-3, with D perhaps matching TRBD2 (5 bases). The germline V gene encodes CDR1 SGHAT and CDR2 FQNNGV. CDR3 length: 13 amino acids. V lost 5 bases, J lost 8 bases, and 14 bases lay in between. The variable domain in full, completed from reference TRBV11-2 and TRBJ2-3, reads EAGVAQSPRYKIIEKRQSVAFWCNPISGHATLYWYQQILGQGPKLLIQFQNNGVVDDSQLPKDRFSAERLKGVDSTLKIQPAKLEDSAVYLCASSRTRDPTQYFGPGTRLTVL.

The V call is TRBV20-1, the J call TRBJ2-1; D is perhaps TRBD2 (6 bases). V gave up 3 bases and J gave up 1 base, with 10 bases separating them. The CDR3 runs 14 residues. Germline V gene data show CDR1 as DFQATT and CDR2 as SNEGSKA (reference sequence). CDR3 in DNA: TGCAGTGCTAGCGGGAGCGGGTCCTACAATGAGCAGTTCTTC. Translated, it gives CSASGSGSYNEQFF.

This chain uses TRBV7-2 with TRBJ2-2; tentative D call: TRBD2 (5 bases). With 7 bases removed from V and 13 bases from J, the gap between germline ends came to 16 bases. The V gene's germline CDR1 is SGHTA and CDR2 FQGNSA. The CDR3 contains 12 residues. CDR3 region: CASTEGQSRLFF. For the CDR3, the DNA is TGTGCCAGCACAGAGGGTCAGTCGAGGCTGTTTTTT.

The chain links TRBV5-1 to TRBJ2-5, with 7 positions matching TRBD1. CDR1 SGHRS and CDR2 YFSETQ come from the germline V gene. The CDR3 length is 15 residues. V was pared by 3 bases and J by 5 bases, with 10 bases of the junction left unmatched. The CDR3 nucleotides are TGCGCCAGCAGCTCCGGCTCCCCACAGGGGGAGACCCAGTACTTC. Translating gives CASSSGSPQGETQYF.

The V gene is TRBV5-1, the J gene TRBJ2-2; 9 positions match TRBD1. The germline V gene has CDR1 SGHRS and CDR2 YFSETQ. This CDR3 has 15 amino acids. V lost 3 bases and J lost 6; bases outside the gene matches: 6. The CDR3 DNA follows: TGCGCCAGCAGCTCTCGGACAGGGGATGCCGGGGAGCTGTTTTTT. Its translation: CASSSRTGDAGELFF.

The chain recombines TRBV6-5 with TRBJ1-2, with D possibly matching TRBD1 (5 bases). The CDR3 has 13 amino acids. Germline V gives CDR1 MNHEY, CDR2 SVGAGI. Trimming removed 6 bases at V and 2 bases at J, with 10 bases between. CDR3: CASRMTENYGYTF. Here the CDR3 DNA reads TGTGCCAGCAGGATGACAGAGAACTATGGCTACACCTTC.

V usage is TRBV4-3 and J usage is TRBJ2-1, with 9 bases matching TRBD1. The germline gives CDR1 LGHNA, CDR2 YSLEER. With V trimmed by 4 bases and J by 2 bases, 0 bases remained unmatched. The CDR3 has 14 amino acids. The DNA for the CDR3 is TGCGCCAGCAGCCGGGACAGGGCCTACAATGAGCAGTTCTTC. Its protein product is CASSRDRAYNEQFF.

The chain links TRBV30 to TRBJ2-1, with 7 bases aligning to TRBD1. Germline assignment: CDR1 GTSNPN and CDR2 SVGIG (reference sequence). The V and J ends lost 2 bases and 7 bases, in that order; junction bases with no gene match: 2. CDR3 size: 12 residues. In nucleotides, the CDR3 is TGTGCCTGGAGTATACAGGGGAATGAGCAGTTCTTC. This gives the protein CAWSIQGNEQFF.

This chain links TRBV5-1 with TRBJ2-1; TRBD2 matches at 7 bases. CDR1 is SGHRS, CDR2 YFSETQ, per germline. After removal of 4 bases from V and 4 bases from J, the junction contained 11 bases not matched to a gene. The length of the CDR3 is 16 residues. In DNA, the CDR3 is TGCGCCAGCAGCGGGGGGAGCGGGGATCTTTACAATGAGCAGTTCTTC. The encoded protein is CASSGGSGDLYNEQFF.

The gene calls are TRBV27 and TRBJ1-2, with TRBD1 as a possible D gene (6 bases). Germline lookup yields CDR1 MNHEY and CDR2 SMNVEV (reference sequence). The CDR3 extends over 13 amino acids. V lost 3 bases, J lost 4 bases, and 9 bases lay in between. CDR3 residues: CASSFSGVYGYTF. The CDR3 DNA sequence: TGTGCCAGCAGTTTCTCAGGGGTCTATGGCTACACCTTC.

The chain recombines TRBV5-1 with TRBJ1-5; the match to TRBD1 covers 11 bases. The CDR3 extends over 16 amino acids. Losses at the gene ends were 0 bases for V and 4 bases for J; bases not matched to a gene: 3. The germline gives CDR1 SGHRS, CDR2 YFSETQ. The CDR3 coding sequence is TGCGCCAGCAGCTTGGACGGGGACAGGGGGAATCAGCCCCAGCATTTT. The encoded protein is CASSLDGDRGNQPQHF.